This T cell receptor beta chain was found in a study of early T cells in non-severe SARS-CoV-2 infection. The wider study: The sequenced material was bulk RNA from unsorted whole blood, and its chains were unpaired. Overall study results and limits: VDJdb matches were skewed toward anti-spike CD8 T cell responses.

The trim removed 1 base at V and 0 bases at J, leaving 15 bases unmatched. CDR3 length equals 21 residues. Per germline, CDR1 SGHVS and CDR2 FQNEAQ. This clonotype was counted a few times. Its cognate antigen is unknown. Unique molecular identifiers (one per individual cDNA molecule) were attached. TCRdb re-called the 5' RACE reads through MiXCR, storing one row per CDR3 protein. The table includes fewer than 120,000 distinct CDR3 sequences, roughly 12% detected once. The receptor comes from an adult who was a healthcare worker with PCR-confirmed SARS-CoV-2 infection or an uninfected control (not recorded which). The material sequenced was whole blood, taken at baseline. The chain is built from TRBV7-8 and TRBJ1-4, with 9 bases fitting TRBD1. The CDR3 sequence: CASSLVGTGFNRLATNEKLFF. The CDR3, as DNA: TGTGCCAGCAGCTTAGTAGGGACAGGGTTTAACCGTCTCGCAACTAATGAAAAACTGTTTTTT.